The sample holds many counts of the clone carrying this TCR beta chain. In making diagnoses, clinical symptoms, serum thyroxine and TRAb, thyroid ultrasound and orbital computed tomography were all used. From RNA transcripts, TCR beta CDR3 regions were amplified. The HTBI primer set served for first-round RT-PCR of the TCR CDR3. TCRdb processed the multiplex PCR reads anew with MiXCR; each CDR3 protein has one entry. Of approximately 250,000 distinct CDR3 sequences in the sample, around 25% were seen once. The data derive from a study of T cells in Graves' hyperthyroidism and ophthalmopathy. V lost 4 bases, J lost 2 bases, and 2 bases stayed unmatched. The CDR3 extends over 15 amino acids. Germline V gene sequence: CDR1 DFQATT, CDR2 SNEGSKA (reference sequence).

The chain uses TRBV20-1 and TRBJ2-1; 13 nucleotides line up with TRBD2. The TCR was taken from a woman aged 35 to 49 with Graves' ophthalmopathy. Material: blood. CDR3 sequence reads: CSAKGLAGTYNEQFF. In nucleotides, the CDR3 is TGCAGTGCTAAGGGACTAGCGGGAACCTACAATGAGCAGTTCTTC.